This T cell receptor beta chain stems from a study of monozygotic twins with inflammatory bowel disease. The length of the CDR3 is 14 residues. Germline V gene lookup returns CDR1 SGDLS and CDR2 YYNGEE. Each UMI, carrying a 6-nucleotide sample barcode, came from template switching. TCRdb re-called the 5' RACE reads; every CDR3 protein appears as one record, without DNA. Found here are more than 120,000 distinct CDR3 sequences; the top ten clones hold approximately 2.5%. The rearrangement uses TRBV9 and TRBJ2-1; TCRdb designates TRBD1, a call that cannot be tested without DNA. Specimen: blood. The receptor's source is a human donor with ulcerative colitis or Crohn's disease, or a healthy co-twin of an affected twin (not recorded which). The CDR3 spells CASSGKGTSNEQFF.